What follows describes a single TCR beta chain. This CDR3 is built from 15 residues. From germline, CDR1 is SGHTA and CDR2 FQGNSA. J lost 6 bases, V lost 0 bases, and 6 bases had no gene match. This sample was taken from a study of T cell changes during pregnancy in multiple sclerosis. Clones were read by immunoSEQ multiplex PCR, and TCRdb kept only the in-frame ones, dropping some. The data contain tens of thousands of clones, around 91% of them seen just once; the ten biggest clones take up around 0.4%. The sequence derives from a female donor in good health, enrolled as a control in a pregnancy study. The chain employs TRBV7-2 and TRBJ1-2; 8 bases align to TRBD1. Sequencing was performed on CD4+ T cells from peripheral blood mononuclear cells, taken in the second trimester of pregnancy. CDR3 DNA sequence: TGTGCCAGCAGCTTAGCGACGGACAGGGTCGATGGCTACACCTTC. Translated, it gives CASSLATDRVDGYTF.